Following are 11 T cell receptor beta chains from one sample sequenced in a study of CD8 T cells in Susac syndrome. The RNA input was roughly 0.45 to 1 ug, and it was reverse transcribed with random hexamers. From the immunoSEQ multiplex PCR reads, TCRdb called clonotypes with MiXCR, one entry per CDR3 protein. Of roughly 110,000 distinct CDR3 sequences listed, 85% to 95% are singletons. Sequencing was carried out using CD8+ T cells from PBMCs. These receptors were taken from a human donor in good health.

V is TRBV12-3 or TRBV12-4 and J is TRBJ2-1, with 11 bases aligning to TRBD2. The CDR3 totals 15 residues. The ends lost 5 bases at V and 6 bases at J; junction bases unmatched: 6. The CDR3 coding sequence is TGTGCCAGCAGTCCTAGCGGGGGGTTGTTCAATGAGCAGTTCTTC. It translates to CASSPSGGLFNEQFF.

The rearrangement links TRBV12-3 or TRBV12-4 to TRBJ2-3; no clear D gene. V was shortened by 11 bases and J by 4 bases, with 13 bases between the two germline ends. The length of the CDR3 is 12 residues. The DNA for the CDR3 is TGTGCCTCCCGGCCATCTGCAGATACGCAGTATTTT. Encoded protein: CASRPSADTQYF.

The chain couples TRBV2 to TRBJ2-7, with D possibly TRBD1 on 6 matching bases. This CDR3 region has 13 residues. V lost 6 bases, J lost 3 bases, and 12 bases lay in between. Germline V lookup: CDR1 SNHLY, CDR2 FYNNEI. This chain's CDR3 is CASSLDSLYEQYF. CDR3 nucleotide sequence: TGTGCCAGCAGCTTGGACAGCCTCTACGAGCAGTACTTC.

The chain uses TRBV5-1 and TRBJ2-7, with TRBD1 matching over 11 bases. Per germline, CDR1 SGHRS and CDR2 YFSETQ. V was clipped by 2 bases and J by 6 bases; unmatched bases: 4. CDR3 length: 14 residues. CDR3 residues: CASSFPGQGGEQYF. Here the CDR3 DNA reads TGCGCCAGCAGCTTTCCGGGACAGGGGGGCGAGCAGTACTTC.

The CDR3 DNA follows: TGCAGTGCTATAACTGACAGGGATAATTCACCCCTCCACTTT. Protein: CSAITDRDNSPLHF. The V and J genes are TRBV20-1 and TRBJ1-6; the match to TRBD1 covers 7 bases. This CDR3 spans 14 amino acids. Unmatched junction bases numbered 5, after V lost 4 bases and J lost 5 bases. CDR1 is DFQATT and CDR2 is SNEGSKA in the germline V gene (reference sequence).

The genes are TRBV12-5 and TRBJ1-1; D not certain. This CDR3 region has 13 residues. Germline CDR1 LGHNT, CDR2 FRNRAP. Trimming pared 0 bases from V and 10 bases from J, leaving 12 bases between. The chain's CDR3 is CASGLVSGGRAFF. The CDR3 DNA reads as TGTGCTAGTGGTTTGGTATCAGGCGGTCGAGCTTTCTTT.

In its sample, this clonotype was seen a few times. The V gene is TRBV7-2, the J gene TRBJ2-7; D gene uncertain. CDR3 length: 12 amino acids. V shed 0 bases and J shed 3 bases, with 3 bases lying between them. Per germline, CDR1 SGHTA and CDR2 FQGNSA. CDR3 in amino acids: CASSLALYEQYF. In DNA, the CDR3 is TGTGCCAGCAGCTTAGCACTCTACGAGCAGTACTTC.

J is TRBJ2-7 and V is TRBV5-6; 10 bases fit TRBD1. CDR1 is SGHDT and CDR2 is YYEEEE in the germline V gene. The ends lost 3 bases at V and 2 bases at J; junction bases unmatched: 5. The CDR3 has 15 residues. CDR3 residues: CASSWGQGTPYEQYF. CDR3 DNA: TGTGCCAGCAGCTGGGGACAGGGGACTCCCTACGAGCAGTACTTC.

The chain has TRBV29-1 and TRBJ1-3, with 8 bases that match TRBD1. Germline V gene data show CDR1 as SQVTM and CDR2 as ANQGSEA. This CDR3 contains 14 residues. The V segment lost 5 bases and the J segment 0 bases; nucleotides outside the gene matches: 3. CDR3 bases: TGCAGCGTTACGACAGGGGTCTCTGGAAACACCATATATTTT. Protein: CSVTTGVSGNTIYF.

The V gene is TRBV5-4, the J gene TRBJ1-2; perhaps TRBD1 as D (5 bases). This CDR3 has 12 residues. The V end was cut by 1 base, the J end by 8 bases, with 9 bases between. The V gene's germline CDR1 is SGHNT and CDR2 YYREEE (reference sequence). The CDR3 sequence is CASSLWGEGYTF. For the CDR3, the DNA is TGTGCCAGCAGCTTGTGGGGGGAAGGCTACACCTTC.

V gene TRBV20-1 combines with J gene TRBJ2-7, with D perhaps matching TRBD1 (7 bases). Germline V gene data show CDR1 as DFQATT and CDR2 as SNEGSKA (reference sequence). V lost 1 base to trimming and J lost 6 bases, with 13 bases between them. CDR3 size: 13 residues. The CDR3 sequence: CSARAPQGGEQYF. DNA for the CDR3: TGCAGTGCTAGAGCCCCCCAGGGGGGCGAGCAGTACTTC.